These T cell receptor beta chains were read from a single sample in a study of T cell changes during pregnancy in multiple sclerosis. Using immunoSEQ multiplex PCR, the repertoire was profiled, and TCRdb retains in-frame clones only, with some absent. The top ten hold more than 1.1% of the sample, which has roughly 68,000 clones, about 90% seen once. The specimen was peripheral blood, collected in the second trimester of pregnancy. The receptors come from a female donor in good health, enrolled as a control in a pregnancy study. Both conserved end residues are part of each CDR3. The D gene is left open where the match is weak. Clone size is shown for a subset of rows, as once, few, many or a class of expanded clone.

d_gene	abundance	v_gene	j_gene	CDR3nt	CDR3aa
NA	NA	TRBV4-2	TRBJ1-1	TGTGCCAGCAGCCAAGATAGCGAGACAAACACTGAAGCTTTCTTT	CASSQDSETNTEAFF
NA	NA	TRBV9	TRBJ1-6	TGTGCCAGCAGCGTAGCTAACGGGGGTGGCAATTCACCCCTCCACTTT	CASSVANGGGNSPLHF
NA	few	TRBV15	TRBJ2-5	TGTGCCACCAGCCCCTTCGCGGGCGGGGGCGAGACCCAGTACTTC	CATSPFAGGGETQYF
NA	NA	TRBV6-5	TRBJ1-5	TGTGCCAGCAGGACTGCTTATAGCAATCAGCCCCAGCATTTT	CASRTAYSNQPQHF
NA	few	TRBV29-1	TRBJ1-1	TGCAGCGTTGAAGAGGCTTCCAAGAGGGCTTTCTTT	CSVEEASKRAFF
TRBD2	NA	TRBV7-9	TRBJ2-5	TGTGCCAGCAGCTTAGAGGAACTAGCGGGGAATTTTATCGAGACCCAGTACTTC	CASSLEELAGNFIETQYF
TRBD2	NA	TRBV5-1	TRBJ2-5	TGCGCCAGCAGCCCGGGACTAGCGGGAGAGGAAGAGACCCAGTACTTC	CASSPGLAGEEETQYF
NA	once	TRBV7-2	TRBJ2-3	TGTGCCAGCAGCTTAGTTCGCGGTAGAATCACAGATACGCAGTATTTT	CASSLVRGRITDTQYF
NA	NA	TRBV6-5	TRBJ1-3	TGTGCCAGCAGTTTCAGACAGACCTCTGGAAACACCATATATTTT	CASSFRQTSGNTIYF
NA	NA	TRBV28	TRBJ1-5	TGTGCCGGCAGTTTAGTTGCACAATATCAGCCCCAGCATTTT	CAGSLVAQYQPQHF
TRBD1	NA	TRBV11-3	TRBJ2-1	TGTGCCAGCAGCTTAGGGACGGGGGACAGGACGCGGAATGAGCAGTTCTTC	CASSLGTGDRTRNEQFF
TRBD2	once	TRBV18	TRBJ2-5	TGTGCCAGCTCCCTTAGCGGGAGTCCACAAGAGACCCAGTACTTC	CASSLSGSPQETQYF
NA	NA	TRBV4-1	TRBJ1-4	TGCGCCAGCAGCCAAGATCCGGCGACGGGGGAAAAACTGTTTTTT	CASSQDPATGEKLFF
NA	NA	TRBV6-5	TRBJ1-2	TGTGCCAGCAGTTACTCTGGGTCGGGTAATGGCTACACCTTC	CASSYSGSGNGYTF
TRBD2	NA	TRBV6-4	TRBJ2-3	TGTGCCAGCAGTGACGCGGGAGGGCCTGCAGATACGCAGTATTTT	CASSDAGGPADTQYF
NA	NA	TRBV5-6	TRBJ1-4	TGTGCCAGCAGCTACATTGCAACTAATGAAAAACTGTTTTTT	CASSYIATNEKLFF
TRBD2	NA	TRBV5-1	TRBJ2-1	TGCGCCAGCTCTCCCCTTAGCGGGGGCTCTTACAATGAGCAGTTCTTC	CASSPLSGGSYNEQFF
TRBD2	NA	TRBV4-1	TRBJ2-7	TGCGCCAGCAGCCGACAGTCGGGTTTAGACCGGGCTAGCGGTCCCTACGAGCAGTACTTC	CASSRQSGLDRASGPYEQYF
NA	NA	TRBV6-6	TRBJ2-1	TGTGCCAGCAGCCCGGACACCCACAATGAGCAGTTCTTC	CASSPDTHNEQFF
NA	NA	TRBV4-1	TRBJ1-5	TGCGCCAGCAGCCAAGATTTAGGCAGGGCTAATCAGCCCCAGCATTTT	CASSQDLGRANQPQHF
NA	NA	TRBV9	TRBJ2-2	TGTGCCAGCACCCCCCTGTCGGGGGCGAACACCGGGGAGCTGTTTTTT	CASTPLSGANTGELFF
NA	once	TRBV18	TRBJ1-1	TGTGCCAGCTCAGTTTATTTAAACTTGAACACTGAAGCTTTCTTT	CASSVYLNLNTEAFF